This passage covers 17 T cell receptor beta chains from one sample sequenced in a study of blood T cell repertoires in COVID-19. Profiling relied on immunoSEQ multiplex PCR, and the TCRdb table lists in-frame clones only, not all of them. The sample contains more than 400,000 clones, 90% of which appear only once. Sequencing used PBMCs or T cells enriched from blood (not recorded which). The receptors come from a man aged 18 to 35 who had recovered from COVID-19.

The count of this clone is one. The chain joins TRBV6-5 to TRBJ1-1; TRBD1 is a possible D gene (6 bases). The CDR3 runs to 14 residues. V was clipped by 6 bases and J by 4 bases, with 15 bases between them. Germline CDR1 is MNHEY and CDR2 is SVGAGI. The CDR3 DNA is TGTGCCAGCAGACGTGGGGGCGCGGGCACTGAAGCTTTCTTT. Protein product: CASRRGGAGTEAFF.

The CDR3 nucleotides are TGTGCCAGCAGTTTATCTACAAGTTCTAACTATGGCTACACCTTC. Encoded protein: CASSLSTSSNYGYTF. The chain combines TRBV27 with TRBJ1-2; D is unclear. V lost 0 bases and J 0 bases, leaving 8 bases between the germline ends. From germline, CDR1 is MNHEY and CDR2 SMNVEV (reference sequence). The CDR3 spans 15 residues.

V and J are TRBV12-3 or TRBV12-4 and TRBJ1-4, with a tentative D call TRBD1 (5 bases). Trimming removed 5 bases at V and 7 bases at J, with 11 bases between. The CDR3 totals 13 residues. The chain's CDR3 is CASSVRVGEKLFF. CDR3 DNA: TGTGCCAGCAGTGTCAGGGTTGGTGAAAAACTGTTTTTT.

The genes are TRBV27 and TRBJ2-1, with 12 bases aligning to TRBD2. Germline values: CDR1 MNHEY, CDR2 SMNVEV (reference sequence). V gave up 7 bases and J gave up 9 bases; unmatched junction bases: 16. This CDR3 contains 17 residues. The CDR3 reads CASTLSPTSGRFGEQFF. In DNA form, the CDR3 reads TGTGCCAGCACCTTATCCCCGACTAGCGGGAGATTTGGTGAGCAGTTCTTC.

This clone is a singleton in its sample. The chain carries TRBV29-1 and TRBJ1-1; possible D gene TRBD1, 6 bases. The CDR3 loop spans 12 amino acids. The ends were cut back, 2 bases at V and 5 bases at J, with 9 bases in the middle. Germline V gene lookup returns CDR1 SQVTM and CDR2 ANQGSEA. The CDR3 here is CSVEIQGTEAFF. The CDR3 nucleotides read TGCAGCGTTGAAATTCAGGGGACTGAAGCTTTCTTT.

The rearrangement uses TRBV27 and TRBJ1-3; possibly TRBD1 for D (6 bases). CDR1 and CDR2 (germline): MNHEY, SMNVEV (reference sequence). The CDR3 has 15 residues. Trimming removed 5 bases at V and 4 bases at J, with 15 bases between. The DNA of the CDR3 is TGTGCCAGCAGTAGGTTGGCAGGGGCAGGAAACACCATATATTTT. Its translation is CASSRLAGAGNTIYF.

The J gene is TRBJ1-6, the V gene TRBV15; 8 nucleotides line up with TRBD1. CDR3 length: 16 amino acids. The V and J ends lost 2 bases and 9 bases, in that order; junction bases with no gene match: 9. CDR1 LNHNV and CDR2 YYDKDF come from the germline V gene (reference sequence). The CDR3 loop is CATSRSLDREFSPLHF. In DNA form, the CDR3 reads TGTGCCACCAGCAGATCCCTGGACAGGGAGTTTTCACCCCTCCACTTT.

The gene calls are TRBV5-4 and TRBJ2-5; the match to TRBD2 covers 13 bases. CDR3 length equals 16 residues. Germline CDR1 and CDR2: SGHNT and YYREEE (reference sequence). V was clipped by 2 bases and J by 2 bases; unmatched bases: 3. The CDR3 region is CASSLGGLAGQETQYF. The CDR3 DNA reads TGTGCCAGCAGCTTAGGGGGACTAGCGGGACAAGAGACCCAGTACTTC.

The V and J genes are TRBV14 and TRBJ1-4; D not resolved. CDR3 length equals 12 residues. The germline CDR1 and CDR2 sequences are SGHDN and FVKESK. V lost 1 base, J lost 7 bases, and 4 bases lay in between. CDR3 sequence reads: CASSQVGEKLFF. CDR3 DNA: TGTGCCAGCAGCCAAGTCGGTGAAAAACTGTTTTTT. The entire variable domain, with the rest obtained from reference TRBV14 and TRBJ1-4, is as follows: EAGVTQFPSHSVIEKGQTVTLRCDPISGHDNLYWYRRVMGKEIKFLLHFVKESKQDESGMPNNRFLAERTGGTYSTLKVQPAELEDSGVYFCASSQVGEKLFFGSGTQLSVL.

Written as DNA, the CDR3 is TGTGCTAGTGGTTTGGGAGCCGTATTAGAAGATACGCAGTATTTT. This translates into CASGLGAVLEDTQYF. The chain has TRBV12-5 and TRBJ2-3; D call uncertain. The length of the CDR3 is 15 residues. V lost 1 base and J lost 5, with 13 bases in between. Germline CDR1 LGHNT, CDR2 FRNRAP.

This clone has just a few counts. The chain has TRBV2 and TRBJ1-5; no clear D gene. Trimming stripped 7 bases from V and 6 bases from J, with 13 bases between. The CDR3 runs 13 residues. Looked up from germline, CDR1 is SNHLY and CDR2 is FYNNEI. The CDR3: CASTPQETQPQHF. Here the CDR3 DNA reads TGTGCCAGCACCCCCCAGGAAACTCAGCCCCAGCATTTT.

The chain employs TRBV9 and TRBJ1-2, with TRBD1 as a possible D gene (5 bases). Germline V gene data show CDR1 as SGDLS and CDR2 as YYNGEE. This CDR3 contains 16 residues. Trimming cost V 1 base and J 1 base, with 14 bases left between them. The CDR3 loop reads CASSVTETAFNYGYTF. The CDR3 coding sequence is TGTGCCAGCAGCGTAACCGAGACAGCCTTTAACTATGGCTACACCTTC.

The chain is built from TRBV5-1 and TRBJ2-7; the match to TRBD2 covers 12 bases. The CDR3 covers 15 residues. The V gene's germline CDR1 is SGHRS and CDR2 YFSETQ. V was pared by 3 bases and J by 2 bases, with 3 bases of the junction left unmatched. DNA for the CDR3: TGCGCCAGCAGCTCGACTAGCGGGGGTCCCTACGAGCAGTACTTC. It specifies CASSSTSGGPYEQYF.

The gene calls are TRBV12-3 or TRBV12-4 and TRBJ1-1; 7 nucleotides match TRBD1. V gave up 6 bases and J gave up 6 bases; unmatched junction bases: 7. This CDR3 spans 13 amino acids. CDR3: CASSPDRAAEAFF. CDR3 nucleotide sequence: TGTGCCAGCAGCCCCGACAGGGCCGCTGAAGCTTTCTTT.

Regarding this clone: It may be a read error: a sequence one base away is much more abundant. The same CDR3 is also encoded by other DNA sequences in this sample. The chain combines TRBV5-1 with TRBJ1-4, with a tentative D call TRBD1 (5 bases). From germline, CDR1 is SGHRS and CDR2 YFSETQ. V was shortened by 0 bases and J by 7 bases, with 10 bases between the two germline ends. This CDR3 region has 14 residues. The CDR3: CASSLGPGGEKLFF. CDR3 coding DNA: TGCGCCAGCAGCTTGGGACCGGGGGGTGAAAAACTGTTTTTT.

The rearrangement uses TRBV30 and TRBJ1-2, with TRBD1 as a possible D gene (5 bases). Between the trimmed V and J ends, which lost 2 bases and 7 bases, there was a span of 17 bases. This CDR3 is 14 amino acids long. Germline-derived CDR1 and CDR2 are GTSNPN and SVGIG (reference sequence). The CDR3 coding sequence is TGTGCCTGGAGTACAGGAGGGGCCGGCTCTGGCTACACCTTC. It specifies CAWSTGGAGSGYTF.

Worth noting for this clone: Other DNA sequences from this sample encode an identical CDR3 as well. The J gene is TRBJ2-7, the V gene TRBV5-1; D not resolved. V was cut by 0 bases and J by 0 bases, with 4 bases left in between. Germline V gene data show CDR1 as SGHRS and CDR2 as YFSETQ. The CDR3 sequence is 13 residues long. CDR3 nucleotides: TGCGCCAGCAGCTTGGCCAGCTCCTACGAGCAGTACTTC. The encoded protein is CASSLASSYEQYF.